These T cell receptor beta chains were read from a single sample in a study of cytomegalovirus exposure and HLA in healthy donors. Profiling relied on immunoSEQ multiplex PCR, and the TCRdb table lists in-frame clones only, not all of them. Of 150,000 to 200,000 clones in the sample, around 77% were seen once. Sample: PBMCs. The receptors shown here come from a woman aged 25-40 years in good health and CMV-seronegative. Each CDR3 is given with its conserved first and last residue. D genes are given only for firm matches. Only part of the rows carry a size: once, few, many, or a class if the clone is expanded.

TRBJ2-3	-	TRBV5-4	-	CASRGAYTSTDTQYF	TGTGCCAGCAGAGGGGCCTACACATCCACAGATACGCAGTATTTT
TRBJ1-5	-	TRBV30	-	CAWSMKLASNQPQHF	TGTGCCTGGAGTATGAAGTTGGCTAGCAATCAGCCCCAGCATTTT
TRBJ2-5	-	TRBV7-3	-	CASSLNGGRGSQYF	TGTGCCAGCAGCTTAAATGGTGGCAGAGGGAGCCAGTACTTC
TRBJ2-2	TRBD1	TRBV4-1	-	CASSDSGTGLSRRHTGELFF	TGCGCCAGCAGCGACTCCGGGACAGGTCTTTCCCGGAGGCACACCGGGGAGCTGTTTTTT
TRBJ1-1	TRBD1	TRBV19	-	CASRTGRNTEAFF	TGTGCCAGTAGGACAGGGCGGAACACTGAAGCTTTCTTT
TRBJ2-2	TRBD1	TRBV29-1	-	CSVEVGQGAGELFF	TGCAGCGTTGAAGTGGGACAGGGGGCCGGGGAGCTGTTTTTT
TRBJ1-2	-	TRBV7-9	-	CASSPNGVYGYTF	TGTGCCAGCAGCCCGAACGGGGTCTATGGCTACACCTTC
TRBJ1-5	TRBD1	TRBV5-6	-	CASSPGQGMNQPQHF	TGTGCCAGCAGCCCTGGACAGGGGATGAATCAGCCCCAGCATTTT
TRBJ2-1	-	TRBV14	-	CASSQVLGNLWFF	TGTGCCAGCAGCCAAGTACTGGGCAACCTTTGGTTCTTC
TRBJ2-1	TRBD2	TRBV7-9	-	CASSLALAGVYNEQFF	TGTGCCAGCAGCTTAGCGTTAGCGGGGGTGTACAATGAGCAGTTCTTC
TRBJ2-5	-	TRBV6-6	-	CASSRGETQYF	TGTGCCAGCAGCAGGGGAGAGACCCAGTACTTC
TRBJ1-1	-	TRBV5-1	-	CASSLLSLRNTEAFF	TGCGCCAGCAGCTTGTTATCCCTCAGGAACACTGAAGCTTTCTTT
TRBJ2-7	-	TRBV5-1	few	CASSPGYEQYF	TGCGCCAGCAGTCCCGGCTACGAGCAGTACTTC
TRBJ2-7	-	TRBV30	once	CAWRHPPQGVTEQYF	TGTGCCTGGAGGCACCCCCCCCAGGGCGTAACGGAGCAGTACTTC
TRBJ2-1	-	TRBV9	-	CASSAGGSGTSSYNEQFF	TGTGCCAGCAGCGCAGGCGGAAGCGGGACAAGCTCCTACAATGAGCAGTTCTTC
TRBJ1-1	TRBD1	TRBV7-8	-	CASSSSGGFTEAFF	TGTGCCAGCAGCTCCTCAGGGGGCTTCACTGAAGCTTTCTTT
TRBJ1-3	-	TRBV19	-	CASSPTAGNTIYF	TGTGCCAGTAGCCCGACAGCCGGAAACACCATATATTTT
TRBJ2-1	TRBD1	TRBV27	few	CASSHTGVGKNEQFF	TGTGCCAGCAGTCATACAGGGGTGGGCAAAAATGAGCAGTTCTTC
TRBJ2-7	TRBD1	TRBV5-1	-	CASSSLAGGMVSYEQYF	TGCGCCAGCAGCTCTCTAGCAGGGGGAATGGTCTCCTACGAGCAGTACTTC
TRBJ1-2	TRBD1	TRBV5-1	once	CASSLGQGIGSGYTF	TGCGCCAGCAGCTTGGGACAGGGCATTGGTAGTGGCTACACCTTC
TRBJ2-7	TRBD1	TRBV4-1	once	CASSARTQGTYEQYF	TGCGCCAGCAGCGCGCGTACACAGGGGACCTACGAGCAGTACTTC
TRBJ2-1	-	TRBV11-2	-	CASSPVMVGGQFF	TGTGCCAGCAGCCCTGTGATGGTGGGGGGGCAGTTCTTC
TRBJ2-3	TRBD2	TRBV5-4	-	CASSFGRGLAGDTQYF	TGTGCCAGCAGCTTCGGACGGGGACTAGCGGGGGATACGCAGTATTTT
TRBJ2-7	TRBD2	TRBV7-9	-	CASSIQRGVYEQYF	TGTGCCAGCAGCATCCAGCGGGGAGTTTACGAGCAGTACTTC
TRBJ2-7	-	TRBV6-1	-	CASSEWAYQVYEQYF	TGTGCCAGCAGTGAATGGGCCTACCAGGTTTACGAGCAGTACTTC
TRBJ2-4	TRBD2	TRBV10-1	-	CASSKTSGGALAKNIQYF	TGCGCCAGCAGTAAAACTAGCGGGGGGGCCTTAGCCAAAAACATTCAGTACTTC
TRBJ2-7	-	TRBV27	-	CASSSWAHEQYF	TGTGCCAGCAGTTCGTGGGCCCACGAGCAGTACTTC
TRBJ2-5	TRBD2	TRBV19	-	CASSIDASGGPRQETQYF	TGTGCCAGTAGTATAGATGCTAGCGGGGGGCCACGCCAAGAGACCCAGTACTTC
TRBJ2-3	-	TRBV2	-	CASMKGASADTQYF	TGTGCCAGCATGAAAGGAGCATCGGCAGATACGCAGTATTTT
TRBJ1-5	TRBD1	TRBV18	few	CASSPAGTGIQPQHF	TGTGCCAGCTCACCGGCCGGGACAGGGATTCAGCCCCAGCATTTT
TRBJ1-2	-	TRBV6-5	-	CASSLTGHYGYTF	TGTGCCAGCAGTCTGACAGGACACTATGGCTACACCTTC
TRBJ2-7	TRBD2	TRBV6-5	-	CASSYYLAESYEQYF	TGTGCCAGCAGTTATTACCTAGCGGAGTCCTACGAGCAGTACTTC
TRBJ1-5	-	TRBV7-6	once	CASSLDPGQAQHF	TGTGCCAGCAGCTTAGATCCCGGACAAGCCCAGCATTTT
TRBJ2-5	-	TRBV27	once	CASSLWTAGSETQYF	TGTGCCAGCAGTTTATGGACAGCCGGTAGTGAGACCCAGTACTTC
TRBJ2-3	-	TRBV7-7	once	CASSLGYTDTQYF	TGTGCTAGCAGCTTAGGCTACACAGATACGCAGTATTTT
TRBJ2-3	TRBD2	TRBV5-1	once	CASSPSSASGSTDTQYF	TGCGCCAGCAGCCCCAGTAGCGCTAGCGGGAGCACAGATACGCAGTATTTT
TRBJ2-7	-	TRBV7-3	-	CASSQLRQSYEQYF	TGTGCCAGCAGCCAATTAAGACAAAGCTACGAGCAGTACTTC
TRBJ2-7	-	TRBV6-1	-	CASKTGRRVREQYF	TGTGCCAGCAAAACCGGTCGGAGGGTTCGCGAGCAGTACTTC
TRBJ2-3	TRBD2	TRBV2	-	CAGGLAGLVSQYF	TGTGCCGGGGGACTAGCGGGCCTTGTCTCGCAGTATTTT
TRBJ1-1	-	TRBV5-1	-	CASSLVGHYNTEAFF	TGCGCCAGCAGCTTGGTGGGACACTATAACACTGAAGCTTTCTTT
TRBJ1-2	-	TRBV30	-	CAWNGGVTGRVNYGYTF	TGTGCCTGGAACGGAGGTGTAACAGGGCGCGTCAACTATGGCTACACCTTC
TRBJ1-3	-	TRBV9	-	CASSVGSGAAGNTIYF	TGTGCCAGCAGCGTGGGCTCAGGGGCAGCGGGAAACACCATATATTTT
TRBJ1-1	-	TRBV7-9	-	CASSLRGRGDTEAFF	TGTGCCAGCAGCTTGCGCGGCAGGGGCGACACTGAAGCTTTCTTT
TRBJ1-1	TRBD1	TRBV28	-	CASSPSGTGKNTEAFF	TGTGCCAGCAGTCCCTCCGGGACAGGAAAGAACACTGAAGCTTTCTTT
TRBJ1-1	-	TRBV6-5	-	CASNAGGSNTEAFF	TGTGCCAGCAACGCGGGGGGGTCGAACACTGAAGCTTTCTTT